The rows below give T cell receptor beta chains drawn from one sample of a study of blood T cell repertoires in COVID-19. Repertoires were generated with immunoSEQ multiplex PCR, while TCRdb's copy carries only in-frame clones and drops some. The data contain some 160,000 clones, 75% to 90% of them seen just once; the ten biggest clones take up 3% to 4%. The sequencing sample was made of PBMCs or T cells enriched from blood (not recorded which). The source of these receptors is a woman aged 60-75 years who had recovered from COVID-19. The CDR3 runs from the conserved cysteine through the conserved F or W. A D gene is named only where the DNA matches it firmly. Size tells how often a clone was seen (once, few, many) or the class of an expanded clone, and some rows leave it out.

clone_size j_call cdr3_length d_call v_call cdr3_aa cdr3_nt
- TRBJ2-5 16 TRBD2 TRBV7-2 CASSFGLASFQETQYF TGTGCCAGCAGCTTCGGACTAGCGAGTTTTCAAGAGACCCAGTACTTC
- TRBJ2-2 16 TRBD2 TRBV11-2 CASSLRAGGPIRELFF TGTGCCAGCAGCTTAAGGGCGGGGGGGCCTATCAGGGAGCTGTTTTTT
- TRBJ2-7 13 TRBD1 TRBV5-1 CASRGTGNYEQYF TGCGCCAGCAGGGGGACAGGGAATTACGAGCAGTACTTC
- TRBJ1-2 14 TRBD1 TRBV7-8 CASSTDRGGYGYTF TGTGCCAGCAGCACGGACAGGGGTGGCTATGGCTACACCTTC
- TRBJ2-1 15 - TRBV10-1 CASRENYTGYNEQFF TGCGCCAGCAGGGAAAATTATACAGGCTACAATGAGCAGTTCTTC
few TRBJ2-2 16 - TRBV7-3 CASSLGGPPWTGELFF TGTGCCAGCAGCTTAGGAGGTCCCCCTTGGACCGGGGAGCTGTTTTTT
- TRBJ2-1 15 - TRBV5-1 CASSLGAVSYNEQFF TGCGCCAGCAGCTTGGGCGCCGTCTCCTACAATGAGCAGTTCTTC
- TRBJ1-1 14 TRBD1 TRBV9 CASSKQGANTEAFF TGTGCCAGCAGCAAACAGGGGGCGAACACTGAAGCTTTCTTT
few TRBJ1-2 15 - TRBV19 CASSDVRGTNYGYTF TGTGCCAGTAGTGACGTAAGGGGTACTAACTATGGCTACACCTTC
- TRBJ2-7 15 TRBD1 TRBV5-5 CASSLGQVRTYEQYF TGTGCCAGCAGCCTGGGACAGGTTAGGACCTACGAGCAGTACTTC
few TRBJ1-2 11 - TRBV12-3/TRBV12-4 CASSFDTYYTF TGTGCCAGCAGTTTCGACACCTACTACACCTTC
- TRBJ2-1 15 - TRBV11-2 CASSSRSGRYNEQFF TGTGCCAGCAGCTCGAGGTCCGGCCGTTACAATGAGCAGTTCTTC
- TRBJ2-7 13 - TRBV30 CAWFRDISYEQYF TGTGCCTGGTTCCGGGACATATCCTACGAGCAGTACTTC
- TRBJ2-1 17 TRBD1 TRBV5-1 CASSRQGAERGLNEQFF TGCGCCAGCAGTAGACAGGGGGCTGAGCGGGGGCTCAATGAGCAGTTCTTC
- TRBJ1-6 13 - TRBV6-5 CASTGRGNSPLHF TGTGCCAGCACGGGCAGGGGTAATTCACCCCTCCACTTT
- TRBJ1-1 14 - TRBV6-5 CASSLTQGTTEAFF TGTGCCAGCAGTTTGACCCAGGGGACCACTGAAGCTTTCTTT
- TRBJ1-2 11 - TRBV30 CAWSSRGGYTF TGTGCCTGGAGTTCCAGGGGTGGCTACACCTTC
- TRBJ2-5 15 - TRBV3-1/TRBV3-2 CASSLGPRGQETQYF TGTGCCAGCAGCTTAGGGCCCAGGGGCCAAGAGACCCAGTACTTC
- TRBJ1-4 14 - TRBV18 CASSPTAGEEKLFF TGTGCCAGCTCACCCACCGCGGGGGAGGAAAAACTGTTTTTT
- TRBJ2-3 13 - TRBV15 CATSSTDYIAQYF TGTGCCACCAGCTCAACGGACTATATCGCGCAGTATTTT
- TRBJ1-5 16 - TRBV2 CASQGSPIYSNQPQHF TGTGCCAGCCAGGGGTCCCCCATATATAGCAATCAGCCCCAGCATTTT
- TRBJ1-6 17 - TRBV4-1 CASSQEDGLLLGSPLHF TGCGCCAGCAGCCAAGAGGACGGTCTCCTACTAGGGTCACCCCTCCACTTT
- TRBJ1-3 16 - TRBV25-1 CASSEVGGLAGNTIYF TGTGCCAGCAGTGAAGTGGGGGGGCTTGCTGGAAACACCATATATTTT
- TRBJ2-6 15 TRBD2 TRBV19 CASGPGGSGANVLTF TGTGCCAGTGGACCGGGGGGGTCTGGGGCCAACGTCCTGACTTTC
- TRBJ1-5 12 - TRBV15 CATSRGSQPQHF TGTGCCACCAGCAGAGGCAGTCAGCCCCAGCATTTT
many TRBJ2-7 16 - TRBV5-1 CASSVGDPGYLWEQYF TGCGCCAGCAGCGTCGGAGACCCCGGATATCTTTGGGAGCAGTACTTC
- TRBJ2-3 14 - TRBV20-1 CSASTGGTTDTQYF TGCAGTGCTAGTACCGGAGGGACCACAGATACGCAGTATTTT
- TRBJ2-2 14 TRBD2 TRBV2 CASNGGGAFGELFF TGTGCCAGCAACGGCGGGGGGGCTTTCGGGGAGCTGTTTTTT
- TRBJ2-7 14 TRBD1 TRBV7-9 CASSFRQGPYEQYF TGTGCCAGCAGCTTCCGACAGGGGCCCTACGAGCAGTACTTC
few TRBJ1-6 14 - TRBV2 CASSVSGPNSPLHF TGTGCCAGCAGTGTGTCAGGGCCCAATTCACCCCTCCACTTT
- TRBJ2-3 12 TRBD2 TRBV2 CASSPAGDLEYF TGTGCCAGCAGTCCTGCGGGGGACCTCGAGTATTTT
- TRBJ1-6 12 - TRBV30 CAWRTGNSPLHF TGTGCCTGGAGAACAGGGAATTCACCCCTCCACTTT
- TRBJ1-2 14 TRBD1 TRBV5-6 CASSYTDRGSGYTF TGTGCCAGCAGCTACACTGACAGGGGAAGTGGCTACACCTTC